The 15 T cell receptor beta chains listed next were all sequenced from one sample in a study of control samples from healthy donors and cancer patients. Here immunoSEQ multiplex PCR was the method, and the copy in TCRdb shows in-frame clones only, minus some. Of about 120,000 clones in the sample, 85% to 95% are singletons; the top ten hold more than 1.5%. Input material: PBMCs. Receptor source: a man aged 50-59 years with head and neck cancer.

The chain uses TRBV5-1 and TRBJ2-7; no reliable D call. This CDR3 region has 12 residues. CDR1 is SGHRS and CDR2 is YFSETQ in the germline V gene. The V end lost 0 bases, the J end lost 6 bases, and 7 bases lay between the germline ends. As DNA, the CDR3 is TGCGCCAGCAGCTTGGTAGGGTTCGAGCAGTACTTC. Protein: CASSLVGFEQYF. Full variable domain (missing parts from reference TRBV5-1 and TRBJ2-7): KAGVTQTPRYLIKTRGQQVTLSCSPISGHRSVSWYQQTPGQGLQFLFEYFSETQRNKGNFPGRFSGRQFSNSRSEMNVSTLELGDSALYLCASSLVGFEQYFGPGTRLTVT.

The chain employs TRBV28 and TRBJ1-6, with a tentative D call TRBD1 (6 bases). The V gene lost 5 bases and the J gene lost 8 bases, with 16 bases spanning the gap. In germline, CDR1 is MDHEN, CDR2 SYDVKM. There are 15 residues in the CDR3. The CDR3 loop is CASSVTTGRYSPLHF. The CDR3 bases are TGTGCCAGCAGTGTCACGACAGGAAGGTATTCACCCCTCCACTTT.

This CDR3 reads CASSPPTQLISGANVLTF. The CDR3 DNA is TGTGCCAGCTCACCACCGACTCAGCTGATCTCTGGGGCCAACGTCCTGACTTTC. This chain connects TRBV18 to TRBJ2-6, with D hard to call. The CDR3 contains 18 residues. CDR1 and CDR2 (germline): KGHSH, LQKENI. V gave up 0 bases and J gave up 0 bases, with 12 bases separating them.

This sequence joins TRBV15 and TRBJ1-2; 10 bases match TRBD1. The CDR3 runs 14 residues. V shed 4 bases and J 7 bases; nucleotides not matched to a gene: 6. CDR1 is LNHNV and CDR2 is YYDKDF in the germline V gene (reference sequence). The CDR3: CATSKRQGAGGYTF. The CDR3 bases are TGTGCCACCAGCAAGCGACAGGGGGCGGGTGGCTACACCTTC. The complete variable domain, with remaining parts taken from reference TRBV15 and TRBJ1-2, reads DAMVIQNPRYQVTQFGKPVTLSCSQTLNHNVMYWYQQKSSQAPKLLFHYYDKDFNNEADTPDNFQSRRPNTSFCFLDIRSPGLGDTAMYLCATSKRQGAGGYTFGSGTRLTVV.

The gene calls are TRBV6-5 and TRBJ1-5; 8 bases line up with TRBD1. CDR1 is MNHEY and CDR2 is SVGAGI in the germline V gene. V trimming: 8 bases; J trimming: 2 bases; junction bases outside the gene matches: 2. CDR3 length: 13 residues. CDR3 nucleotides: TGTGCCAGCTCGACAGGGGGCAATCAGCCCCAGCATTTT. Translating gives CASSTGGNQPQHF.

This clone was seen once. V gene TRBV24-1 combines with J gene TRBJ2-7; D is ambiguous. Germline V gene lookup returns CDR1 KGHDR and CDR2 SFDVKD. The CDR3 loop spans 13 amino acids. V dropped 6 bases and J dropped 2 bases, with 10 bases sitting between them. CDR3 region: CATSHTDPYEQYF. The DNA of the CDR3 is TGTGCCACCAGTCACACCGACCCCTACGAGCAGTACTTC.

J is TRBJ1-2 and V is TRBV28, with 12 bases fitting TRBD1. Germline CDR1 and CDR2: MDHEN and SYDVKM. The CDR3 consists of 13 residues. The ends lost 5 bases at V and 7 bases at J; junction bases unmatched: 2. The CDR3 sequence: CASSGTGGSGYTF. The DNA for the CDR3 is TGTGCCAGCAGTGGGACAGGGGGCTCTGGCTACACCTTC.

The CDR3 region is CATSPGLTDTQYF. The CDR3 DNA follows: TGTGCCACCAGTCCGGGATTGACAGATACGCAGTATTTT. The V gene is TRBV24-1, the J gene TRBJ2-3; D might be TRBD2 (5 bases). The CDR3 is made up of 13 amino acids. V shed 6 bases and J shed 3 bases, with 9 bases lying between them. From germline, CDR1 is KGHDR and CDR2 SFDVKD.

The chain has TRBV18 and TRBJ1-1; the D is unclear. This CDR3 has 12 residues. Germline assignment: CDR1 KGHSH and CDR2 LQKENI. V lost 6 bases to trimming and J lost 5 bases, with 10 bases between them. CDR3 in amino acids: CASSPTLTEAFF. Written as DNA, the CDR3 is TGTGCCAGCTCGCCCACACTGACTGAAGCTTTCTTT.

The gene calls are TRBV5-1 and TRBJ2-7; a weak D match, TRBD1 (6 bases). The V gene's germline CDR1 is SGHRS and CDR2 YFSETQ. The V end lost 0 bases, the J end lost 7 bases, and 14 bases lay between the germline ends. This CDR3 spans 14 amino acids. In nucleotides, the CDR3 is TGCGCCAGCAGCTTGGGACAGGCATCGGGTGAGCAGTACTTC. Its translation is CASSLGQASGEQYF.

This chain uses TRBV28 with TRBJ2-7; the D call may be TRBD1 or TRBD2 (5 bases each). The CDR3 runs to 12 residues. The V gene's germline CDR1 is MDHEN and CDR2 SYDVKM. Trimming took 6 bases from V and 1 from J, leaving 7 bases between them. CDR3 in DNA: TGTGCCAGCAGGGGGGATTCCTACGAGCAGTACTTC. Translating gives CASRGDSYEQYF.

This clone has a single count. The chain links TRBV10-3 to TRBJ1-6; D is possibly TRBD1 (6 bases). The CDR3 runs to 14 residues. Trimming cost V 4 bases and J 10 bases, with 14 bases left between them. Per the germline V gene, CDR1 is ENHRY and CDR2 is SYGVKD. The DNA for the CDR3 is TGTGCCATCAGTGTGGACAGTCGGAAGTCACCCCTCCACTTT. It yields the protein CAISVDSRKSPLHF.

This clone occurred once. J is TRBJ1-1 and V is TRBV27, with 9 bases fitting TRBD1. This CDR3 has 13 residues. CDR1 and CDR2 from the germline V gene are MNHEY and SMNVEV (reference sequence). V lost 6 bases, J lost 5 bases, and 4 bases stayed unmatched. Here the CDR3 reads CASRQGARTEAFF. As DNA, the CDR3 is TGTGCCAGCAGACAGGGGGCGCGGACTGAAGCTTTCTTT.

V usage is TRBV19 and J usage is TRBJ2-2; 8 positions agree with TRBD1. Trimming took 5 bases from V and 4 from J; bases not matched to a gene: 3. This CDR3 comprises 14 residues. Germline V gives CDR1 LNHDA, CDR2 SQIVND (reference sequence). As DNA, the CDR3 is TGTGCCAGTAGTTCGGACAGGGTCACCGGGGAGCTGTTTTTT. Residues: CASSSDRVTGELFF.

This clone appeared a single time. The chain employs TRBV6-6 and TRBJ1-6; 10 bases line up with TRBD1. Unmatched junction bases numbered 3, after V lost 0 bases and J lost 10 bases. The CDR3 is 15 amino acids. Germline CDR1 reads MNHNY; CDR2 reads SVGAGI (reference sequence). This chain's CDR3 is CASSYSGTGESPLHF. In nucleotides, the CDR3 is TGTGCCAGCAGTTACTCCGGGACAGGGGAATCACCCCTCCACTTT.